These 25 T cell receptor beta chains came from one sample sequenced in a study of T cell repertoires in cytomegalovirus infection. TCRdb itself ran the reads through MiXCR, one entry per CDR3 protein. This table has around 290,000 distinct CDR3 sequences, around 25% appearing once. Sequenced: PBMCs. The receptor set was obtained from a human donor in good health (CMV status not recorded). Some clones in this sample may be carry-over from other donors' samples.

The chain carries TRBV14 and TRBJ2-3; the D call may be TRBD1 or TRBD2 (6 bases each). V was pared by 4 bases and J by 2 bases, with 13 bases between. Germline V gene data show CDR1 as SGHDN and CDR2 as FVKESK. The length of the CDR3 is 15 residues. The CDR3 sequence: CASSPLGGPTDTQYF. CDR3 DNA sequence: TGTGCCAGCAGCCCGTTGGGGGGCCCCACAGATACGCAGTATTTT. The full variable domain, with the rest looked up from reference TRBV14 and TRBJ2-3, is EAGVTQFPSHSVIEKGQTVTLRCDPISGHDNLYWYRRVMGKEIKFLLHFVKESKQDESGMPNNRFLAERTGGTYSTLKVQPAELEDSGVYFCASSPLGGPTDTQYFGPGTRLTVL.

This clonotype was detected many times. The CDR3 loop reads CASSPPTSGFQGTQYF. CDR3 coding DNA: TGTGCCAGCAGCCCTCCGACTAGCGGGTTCCAGGGGACCCAGTACTTC. The chain links TRBV7-9 to TRBJ2-5, with 10 bases lining up with TRBD2. The CDR3 is 16 amino acids. V lost 5 bases, J lost 7 bases, and 13 bases stayed unmatched. Germline V gene sequence: CDR1 SEHNR, CDR2 FQNEAQ (reference sequence).

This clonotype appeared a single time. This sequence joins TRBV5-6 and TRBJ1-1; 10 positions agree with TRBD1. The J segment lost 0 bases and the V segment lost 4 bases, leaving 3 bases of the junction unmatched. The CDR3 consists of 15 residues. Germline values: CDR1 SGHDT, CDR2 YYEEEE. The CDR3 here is CASSPDRGLNTEAFF. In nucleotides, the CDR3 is TGTGCCAGCAGCCCAGACAGGGGGCTGAACACTGAAGCTTTCTTT.

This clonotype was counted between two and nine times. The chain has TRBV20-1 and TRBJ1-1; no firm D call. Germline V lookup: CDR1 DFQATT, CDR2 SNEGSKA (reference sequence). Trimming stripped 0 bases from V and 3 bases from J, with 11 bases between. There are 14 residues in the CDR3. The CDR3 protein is CSAREGGRDTEAFF. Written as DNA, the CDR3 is TGCAGTGCTAGAGAGGGAGGTAGGGACACTGAAGCTTTCTTT.

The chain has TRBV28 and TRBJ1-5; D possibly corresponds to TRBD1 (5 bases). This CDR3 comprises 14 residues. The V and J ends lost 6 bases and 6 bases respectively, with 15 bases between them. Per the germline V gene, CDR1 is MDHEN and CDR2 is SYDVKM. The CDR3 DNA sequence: TGTGCCAGCAGGCAGACAGCTCCACGTCAGCCCCAGCATTTT. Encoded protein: CASRQTAPRQPQHF.

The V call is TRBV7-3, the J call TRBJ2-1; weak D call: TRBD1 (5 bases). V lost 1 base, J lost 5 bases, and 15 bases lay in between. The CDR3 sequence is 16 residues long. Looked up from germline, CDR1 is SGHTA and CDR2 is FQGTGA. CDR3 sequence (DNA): TGTGCCAGCAGCTTAAGAGTCCAAATAGGGGACAATGAGCAGTTCTTC. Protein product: CASSLRVQIGDNEQFF.

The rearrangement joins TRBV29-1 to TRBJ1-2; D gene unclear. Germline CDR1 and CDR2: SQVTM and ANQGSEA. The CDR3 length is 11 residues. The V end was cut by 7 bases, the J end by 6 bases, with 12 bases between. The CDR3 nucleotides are TGCAGCGCGGTGGGGTGGGATGGCTACACCTTC. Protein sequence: CSAVGWDGYTF.

CDR3 DNA: TGTGCCAGCAGCCAAGATCGGGGGTGGGGAACAGATACGCAGTATTTT. It encodes CASSQDRGWGTDTQYF. This rearrangement joins TRBV14 to TRBJ2-3; possible D gene TRBD2, 6 bases. The CDR3 length is 16 residues. The germline CDR1 and CDR2 sequences are SGHDN and FVKESK. Deletions cut 0 bases from V and 3 bases from J, with 13 bases between. Supplemented by reference TRBV14 and TRBJ2-3, the full variable domain reads EAGVTQFPSHSVIEKGQTVTLRCDPISGHDNLYWYRRVMGKEIKFLLHFVKESKQDESGMPNNRFLAERTGGTYSTLKVQPAELEDSGVYFCASSQDRGWGTDTQYFGPGTRLTVL.

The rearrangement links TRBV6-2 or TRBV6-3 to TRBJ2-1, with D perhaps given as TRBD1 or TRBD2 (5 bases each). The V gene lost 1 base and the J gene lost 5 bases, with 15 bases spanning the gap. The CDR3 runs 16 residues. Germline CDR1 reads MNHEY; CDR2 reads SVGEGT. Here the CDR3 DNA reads TGTGCCAGCAGTTACTTTGGGACGGCGGTTAACAATGAGCAGTTCTTC. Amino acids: CASSYFGTAVNNEQFF.

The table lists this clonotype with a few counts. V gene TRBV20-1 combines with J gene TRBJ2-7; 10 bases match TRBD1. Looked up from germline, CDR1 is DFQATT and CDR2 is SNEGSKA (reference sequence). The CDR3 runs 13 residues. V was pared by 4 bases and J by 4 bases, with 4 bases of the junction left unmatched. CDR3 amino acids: CSATRDRGYEQYF. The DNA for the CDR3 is TGCAGTGCTACTCGGGACAGGGGATACGAGCAGTACTTC.

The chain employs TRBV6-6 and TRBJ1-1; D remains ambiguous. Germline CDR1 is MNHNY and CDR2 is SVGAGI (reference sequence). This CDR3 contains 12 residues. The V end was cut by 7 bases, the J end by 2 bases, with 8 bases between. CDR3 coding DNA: TGTGCCAGCAACGAAGTAAACACTGAAGCTTTCTTT. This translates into CASNEVNTEAFF.

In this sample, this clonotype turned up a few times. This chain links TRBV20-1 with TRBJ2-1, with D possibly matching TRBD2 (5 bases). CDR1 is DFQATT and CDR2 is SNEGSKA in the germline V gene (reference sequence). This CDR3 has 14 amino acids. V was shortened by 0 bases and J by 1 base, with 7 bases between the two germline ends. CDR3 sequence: CSAREVASYNEQFF. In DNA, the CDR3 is TGCAGTGCTAGAGAGGTAGCGTCCTACAATGAGCAGTTCTTC.

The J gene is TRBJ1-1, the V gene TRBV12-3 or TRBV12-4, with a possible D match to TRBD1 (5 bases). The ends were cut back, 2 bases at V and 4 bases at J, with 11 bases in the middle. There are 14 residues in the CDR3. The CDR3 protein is CASSLSWGGTEAFF. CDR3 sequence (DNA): TGTGCCAGCAGTTTAAGTTGGGGGGGCACTGAAGCTTTCTTT.

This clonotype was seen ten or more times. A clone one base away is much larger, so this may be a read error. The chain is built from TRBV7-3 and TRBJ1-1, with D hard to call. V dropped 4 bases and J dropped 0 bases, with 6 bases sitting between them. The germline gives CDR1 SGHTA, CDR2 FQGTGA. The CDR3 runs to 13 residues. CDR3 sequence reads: CASSSQMNTEAFF. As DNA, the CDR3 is TGTGCCAGCAGCTCCCAGATGAACACTGAAGCTTTCTTT.

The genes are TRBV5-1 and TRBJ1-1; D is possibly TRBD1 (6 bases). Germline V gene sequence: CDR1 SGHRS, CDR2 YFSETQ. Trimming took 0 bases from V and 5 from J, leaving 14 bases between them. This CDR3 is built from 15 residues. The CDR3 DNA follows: TGCGCCAGCAGCTTGGCCGGGGGGGCCGGTACTGAAGCTTTCTTT. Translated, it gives CASSLAGGAGTEAFF.

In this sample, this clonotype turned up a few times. The CDR3, as DNA: TGCAGTGTCCTAGCGGGGGGGCAGAAGACCCAGTACTTC. Translating it yields CSVLAGGQKTQYF. V is TRBV20-1 and J is TRBJ2-5; 12 positions match TRBD2. Germline assignment: CDR1 DFQATT and CDR2 SNEGSKA (reference sequence). After removal of 7 bases from V and 6 bases from J, the junction contained 6 bases not matched to a gene. This CDR3 contains 13 residues.

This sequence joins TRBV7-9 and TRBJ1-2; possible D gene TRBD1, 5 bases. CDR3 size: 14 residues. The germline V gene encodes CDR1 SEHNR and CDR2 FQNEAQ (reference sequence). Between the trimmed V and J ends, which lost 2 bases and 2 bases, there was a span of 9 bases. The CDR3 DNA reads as TGTGCCAGCAGCTTAAGGGACGGAAACTATGGCTACACCTTC. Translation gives CASSLRDGNYGYTF.

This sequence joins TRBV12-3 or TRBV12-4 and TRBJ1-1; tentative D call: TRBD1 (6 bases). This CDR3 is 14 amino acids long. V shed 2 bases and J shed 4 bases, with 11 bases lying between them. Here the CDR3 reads CASSLKGGGTEAFF. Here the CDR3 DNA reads TGTGCCAGCAGTTTAAAGGGAGGGGGCACTGAAGCTTTCTTT.

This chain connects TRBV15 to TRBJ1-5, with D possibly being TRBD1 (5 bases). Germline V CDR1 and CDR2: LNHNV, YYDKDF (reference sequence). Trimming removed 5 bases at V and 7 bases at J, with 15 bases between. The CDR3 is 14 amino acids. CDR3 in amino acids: CATSGGTARQPQHF. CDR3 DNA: TGTGCCACCAGCGGCGGGACCGCGCGACAGCCCCAGCATTTT.

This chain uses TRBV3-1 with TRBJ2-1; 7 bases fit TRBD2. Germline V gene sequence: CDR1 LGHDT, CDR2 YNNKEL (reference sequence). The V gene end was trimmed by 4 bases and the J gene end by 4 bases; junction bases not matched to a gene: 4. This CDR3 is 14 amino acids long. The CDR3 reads CASSRGGGYNEQFF. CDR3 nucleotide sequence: TGTGCCAGCAGCCGGGGGGGGGGGTACAATGAGCAGTTCTTC.

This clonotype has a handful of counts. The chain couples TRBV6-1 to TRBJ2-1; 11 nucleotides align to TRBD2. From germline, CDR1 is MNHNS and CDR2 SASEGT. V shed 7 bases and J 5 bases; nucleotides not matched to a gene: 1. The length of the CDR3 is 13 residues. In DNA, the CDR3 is TGTGCCAGCAATAGCGGGAGGGACAATGAGCAGTTCTTC. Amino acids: CASNSGRDNEQFF.

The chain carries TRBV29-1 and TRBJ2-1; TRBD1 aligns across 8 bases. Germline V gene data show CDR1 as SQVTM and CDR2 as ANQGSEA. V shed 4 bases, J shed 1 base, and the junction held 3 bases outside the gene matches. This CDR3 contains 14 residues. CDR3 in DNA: TGCAGCGTTGGGAGACAGGGGTCCTACAATGAGCAGTTCTTC. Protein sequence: CSVGRQGSYNEQFF.

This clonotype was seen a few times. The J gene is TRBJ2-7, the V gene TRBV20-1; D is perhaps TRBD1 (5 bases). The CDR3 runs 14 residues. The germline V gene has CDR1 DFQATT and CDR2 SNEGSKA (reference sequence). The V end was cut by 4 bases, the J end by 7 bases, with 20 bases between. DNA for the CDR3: TGCAGTGCTACCGTGGCAGGTGGGGCGTGGGAGCAGTACTTC. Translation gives CSATVAGGAWEQYF.

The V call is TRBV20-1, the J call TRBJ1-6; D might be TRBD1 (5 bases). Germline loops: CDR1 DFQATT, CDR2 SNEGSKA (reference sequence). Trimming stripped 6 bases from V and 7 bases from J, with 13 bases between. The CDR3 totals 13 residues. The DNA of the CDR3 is TGCAGTGCCTTCCCCGGGGCCAATTCACCCCTCCACTTT. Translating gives CSAFPGANSPLHF.

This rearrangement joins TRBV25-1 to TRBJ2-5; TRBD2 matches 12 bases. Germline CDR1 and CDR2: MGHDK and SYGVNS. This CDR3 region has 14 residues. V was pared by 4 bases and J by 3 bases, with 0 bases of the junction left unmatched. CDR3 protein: CASSGLAGEETQYF. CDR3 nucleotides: TGTGCCAGCAGTGGACTAGCGGGAGAAGAGACCCAGTACTTC.